The 25 T cell receptor beta chains listed next were all sequenced from one sample in a study of blood T cell repertoires in COVID-19. Assay used: immunoSEQ multiplex PCR; TCRdb lists only in-frame clones, some missing. The table has under 85,000 clones, about four fifths seen once. Specimen: peripheral blood. The receptors derive from a man over 45 with acute or convalescent COVID-19.

As DNA, the CDR3 is TGTGCCACCAGCAAAGACAGGGGGTTTCATGAGCAGTTCTTC. The encoded protein is CATSKDRGFHEQFF. The chain has TRBV15 and TRBJ2-1, with TRBD1 matching 9 bases. Unmatched junction bases numbered 6, after V lost 4 bases and J lost 8 bases. The CDR3 extends over 14 amino acids. The germline CDR1 and CDR2 sequences are LNHNV and YYDKDF (reference sequence).

The chain carries TRBV19 and TRBJ2-3; 10 nucleotides align to TRBD2. The junction had 3 bases not matched to a gene; V was cut back by 5 bases and J by 4 bases. This CDR3 has 14 amino acids. The germline CDR1 and CDR2 sequences are LNHDA and SQIVND (reference sequence). The CDR3 sequence: CASSPSGGSDTQYF. The CDR3 bases are TGTGCCAGTAGTCCTAGCGGGGGTTCAGATACGCAGTATTTT.

V usage is TRBV3-1 (or the pseudogene TRBV3-2) and J usage is TRBJ1-1; D uncertain. V was pared by 6 bases and J by 1 base, with 9 bases between. Germline CDR1 is LGHDT and CDR2 is YNNKEL (reference sequence). This CDR3 is 13 amino acids long. For the CDR3, the DNA is TGTGCCAGCAGTCAGCACAGGAACACTGAAGCTTTCTTT. It specifies CASSQHRNTEAFF.

This chain joins TRBV23-1 and TRBJ1-5; maybe TRBD1 (5 bases). TRBV23-1 is an ORF for which the function is uncertain. The CDR3 runs 15 residues. Trimming shortened V by 4 bases and J by 2 bases, and 12 bases separated the two germline ends. The CDR3 region is CASSPGGRGNQPQHF. The CDR3 DNA reads as TGCGCCAGCAGTCCCGGGGGAAGGGGCAATCAGCCCCAGCATTTT.

In its sample, this clone was seen a few times. The V and J genes are TRBV10-3 and TRBJ2-1; 7 bases align to TRBD1. Germline trimming cut 6 bases from V and 5 bases from J; bases unmatched to any gene: 10. This CDR3 is built from 15 residues. Per germline, CDR1 ENHRY and CDR2 SYGVKD. CDR3 residues: CAIRTGQEINNEQFF. The CDR3 coding sequence is TGTGCCATCAGGACAGGACAGGAGATTAACAATGAGCAGTTCTTC.

This clone was picked up one time. The rearrangement joins TRBV5-1 to TRBJ2-1; 7 bases align to TRBD2. The CDR3 sequence is 16 residues long. V was pared by 4 bases and J by 6 bases, with 13 bases of the junction left unmatched. The germline V gene encodes CDR1 SGHRS and CDR2 YFSETQ. The CDR3 DNA follows: TGCGCCAGCAGCGTCTCTACCGGGACTAATCTCAATGAGCAGTTCTTC. Translation: CASSVSTGTNLNEQFF.

This clone appeared a few times. This rearrangement joins TRBV4-3 to TRBJ2-3; possibly TRBD2 for D (5 bases). CDR1 is LGHNA, CDR2 YSLEER, per germline. The CDR3 runs to 16 residues. Trimming took 0 bases from V and 0 from J, leaving 10 bases between them. DNA of the CDR3: TGCGCCAGCAGCCAAGATTGGACTTTTAGCACAGATACGCAGTATTTT. It yields the protein CASSQDWTFSTDTQYF.

The genes are TRBV10-3 and TRBJ2-7; TRBD1 is a possible D gene (6 bases). Germline V gene lookup returns CDR1 ENHRY and CDR2 SYGVKD. Trimming took 0 bases from V and 2 from J, leaving 11 bases between them. The CDR3 length is 15 residues. The CDR3 loop is CAISESGAWTYEQYF. The CDR3 nucleotides read TGTGCCATCAGTGAGTCGGGGGCTTGGACCTACGAGCAGTACTTC.

This chain uses TRBV18 with TRBJ1-1, with TRBD1 matching 7 bases. J was trimmed by 4 bases and V by 5 bases; bases with no gene match: 7. Germline CDR1 is KGHSH and CDR2 is LQKENI. This CDR3 region has 14 residues. In DNA, the CDR3 is TGTGCCAGCTCAGACAGGGTTGACGGCACTGAAGCTTTCTTT. Amino acids: CASSDRVDGTEAFF.

This sequence joins TRBV9 and TRBJ1-2; weak D call: TRBD1 (5 bases). V lost 4 bases, J lost 1 base, and 17 bases lay in between. The CDR3 runs 16 residues. The germline V gene encodes CDR1 SGDLS and CDR2 YYNGEE. As DNA, the CDR3 is TGTGCCAGCAGCTTGGGGGGTGCAGGAGGTAACTATGGCTACACCTTC. Translating it yields CASSLGGAGGNYGYTF.

This clone was detected only a few times. This chain's CDR3 is CASSQQRTQIYGYTF. The CDR3 DNA reads as TGCGCCAGCAGTCAACAAAGGACTCAAATCTATGGCTACACCTTC. The genes are TRBV23-1 and TRBJ1-2; no clear D. TRBV23-1 is marked as an open reading frame, function uncertain. Trimming pared 2 bases from V and 4 bases from J, leaving 14 bases between. The CDR3 is made up of 15 amino acids.

As concerns this clone: Relative to the germline gene, one junction end is altered; a read error may explain this. V usage is TRBV5-1 and J usage is TRBJ1-4; TRBD1 matches 9 bases. The CDR3 length is 14 residues. The V gene's germline CDR1 is SGHRS and CDR2 YFSETQ. The CDR3 coding sequence is TGCGCCAGCAGATTGGGACAGGGCAATGAAAAACTGTTTTTT. Protein sequence: CASRLGQGNEKLFF.

The genes are TRBV18 and TRBJ1-2, with D unclear. V was cut by 3 bases and J by 4 bases, with 12 bases left in between. CDR1 and CDR2 from the germline V gene are KGHSH and LQKENI. This CDR3 comprises 14 residues. The CDR3 DNA follows: TGTGCCAGCTCACCCGTGGAGCAGTTCTATGGCTACACCTTC. Residues: CASSPVEQFYGYTF.

V usage is TRBV4-2 and J usage is TRBJ1-2; 10 bases fit TRBD1. Germline values: CDR1 LGHNA, CDR2 YNFKEQ. The CDR3 spans 14 residues. Trimming cost V 3 bases and J 7 bases; bases outside gene matches: 5. CDR3 protein: CASSHIGQGGGYTF. The DNA of the CDR3 is TGTGCCAGCAGCCATATCGGACAGGGGGGTGGCTACACCTTC.

This clone was observed once. V usage is TRBV18 and J usage is TRBJ2-3; possibly TRBD1 for D (6 bases). V lost 4 bases, J lost 2 bases, and 7 bases lay in between. This CDR3 is built from 13 residues. Germline CDR1 KGHSH, CDR2 LQKENI. The CDR3 region is CASSRQDTDTQYF. The CDR3 DNA is TGTGCCAGCTCACGACAGGACACAGATACGCAGTATTTT.

The J gene is TRBJ1-5, the V gene TRBV28; TRBD1 might be the D (5 bases). The CDR3 is 15 amino acids. The germline V and J ends were trimmed by 3 bases and 4 bases, with 13 bases remaining between them. The germline V gene encodes CDR1 MDHEN and CDR2 SYDVKM. This CDR3 reads CASSFQGGENQPQHF. In DNA, the CDR3 is TGTGCCAGCAGTTTCCAGGGCGGTGAAAATCAGCCCCAGCATTTT.

A few counts support this clone. The gene calls are TRBV30 and TRBJ2-2, with 13 bases that match TRBD2. The CDR3 extends over 18 amino acids. V shed 0 bases and J 5 bases; nucleotides not matched to a gene: 9. Germline V gene data show CDR1 as GTSNPN and CDR2 as SVGIG (reference sequence). The CDR3 coding sequence is TGTGCCTGGAGTGTAACCCGGACTAGCGGGAGCTCTACCGGGGAGCTGTTTTTT. Protein sequence: CAWSVTRTSGSSTGELFF.

The J gene is TRBJ2-2, the V gene TRBV28; TRBD1 is a possible D gene (5 bases). Per germline, CDR1 MDHEN and CDR2 SYDVKM. The germline V and J ends were trimmed by 4 bases and 9 bases, with 9 bases remaining between them. The CDR3 extends over 12 amino acids. CDR3 residues: CASSSGKWELFF. The CDR3 DNA reads TGTGCCAGCAGTTCAGGGAAATGGGAGCTGTTTTTT.

The chain uses TRBV5-4 and TRBJ2-1; the match to TRBD1 covers 7 bases. The CDR3 runs 15 residues. Germline CDR1 is SGHNT and CDR2 is YYREEE (reference sequence). The ends lost 3 bases at V and 2 bases at J; junction bases unmatched: 5. CDR3 residues: CASSSYDRAYNEQFF. The CDR3 region has the DNA TGTGCCAGCAGCTCGTACGACAGGGCCTACAATGAGCAGTTCTTC.

V and J are TRBV2 and TRBJ2-1; possibly TRBD2 for D (5 bases). The CDR3 is 13 amino acids. CDR1 and CDR2 from the germline V gene are SNHLY and FYNNEI. The V end was cut by 2 bases, the J end by 8 bases, with 10 bases between. CDR3 sequence reads: CASSENPEDEQFF. DNA of the CDR3: TGTGCCAGCAGTGAAAATCCGGAGGATGAGCAGTTCTTC.

V gene TRBV18 combines with J gene TRBJ2-7, with no clear D. V dropped 0 bases and J dropped 5 bases, with 8 bases sitting between them. The V gene's germline CDR1 is KGHSH and CDR2 LQKENI. The CDR3 is 13 amino acids. This chain's CDR3 is CASSPPHLNEQYF. The CDR3, as DNA: TGTGCCAGCTCACCACCTCACTTAAACGAGCAGTACTTC.

The rearrangement joins TRBV13 to TRBJ2-1; TRBD2 aligns across 14 bases. The CDR3 sequence is 16 residues long. From germline, CDR1 is PRHDT and CDR2 FYEKMQ (reference sequence). Losses at the gene ends were 4 bases for V and 8 bases for J; bases not matched to a gene: 7. The CDR3 coding sequence is TGTGCCAGCAGCTCAGGACTAGCGGGAGGTAACGATGAGCAGTTCTTC. Translating it yields CASSSGLAGGNDEQFF.

The chain employs TRBV2 and TRBJ1-2; D perhaps matches TRBD1 (5 bases). V lost 4 bases to trimming and J lost 5 bases, with 11 bases between them. This CDR3 comprises 13 residues. The germline gives CDR1 SNHLY, CDR2 FYNNEI. For the CDR3, the DNA is TGTGCCAGCAGTGTAGCCAGGGTATATGGCTACACCTTC. Translating gives CASSVARVYGYTF.

On this clone itself: At one boundary the junction diverges from the germline segment, which might be a read error. V gene TRBV4-1 combines with J gene TRBJ2-4; TRBD1 matches at 9 bases. The CDR3 covers 13 residues. CDR1 is MGHRA, CDR2 YSYEKL, per germline. DNA for the CDR3: TGCGCCAGCAGCCCCATACATGGACAGGGGTTTAACTTC. Protein sequence: CASSPIHGQGFNF.

This chain connects TRBV5-1 to TRBJ2-3; 12 bases align to TRBD2. CDR1 and CDR2 (germline): SGHRS, YFSETQ. Unmatched junction bases numbered 1, after V lost 2 bases and J lost 3 bases. CDR3 length: 15 residues. The CDR3 nucleotides are TGCGCCAGCAGCTTTCTAGCGGGGGGGACAGATACGCAGTATTTT. Amino acids: CASSFLAGGTDTQYF.